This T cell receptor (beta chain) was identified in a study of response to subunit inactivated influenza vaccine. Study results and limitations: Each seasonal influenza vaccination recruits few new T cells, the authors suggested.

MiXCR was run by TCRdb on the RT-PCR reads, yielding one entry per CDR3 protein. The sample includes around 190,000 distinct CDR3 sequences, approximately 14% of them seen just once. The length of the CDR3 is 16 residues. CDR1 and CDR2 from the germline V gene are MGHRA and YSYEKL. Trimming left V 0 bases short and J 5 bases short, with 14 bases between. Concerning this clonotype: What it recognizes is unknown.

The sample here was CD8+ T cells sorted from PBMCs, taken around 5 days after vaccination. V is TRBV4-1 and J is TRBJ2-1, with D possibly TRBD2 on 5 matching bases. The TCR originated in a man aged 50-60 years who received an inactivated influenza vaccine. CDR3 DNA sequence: TGCGCCAGCAGCCAAGATACCCCCCTCGGGAACAATGAGCAGTTCTTC. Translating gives CASSQDTPLGNNEQFF.